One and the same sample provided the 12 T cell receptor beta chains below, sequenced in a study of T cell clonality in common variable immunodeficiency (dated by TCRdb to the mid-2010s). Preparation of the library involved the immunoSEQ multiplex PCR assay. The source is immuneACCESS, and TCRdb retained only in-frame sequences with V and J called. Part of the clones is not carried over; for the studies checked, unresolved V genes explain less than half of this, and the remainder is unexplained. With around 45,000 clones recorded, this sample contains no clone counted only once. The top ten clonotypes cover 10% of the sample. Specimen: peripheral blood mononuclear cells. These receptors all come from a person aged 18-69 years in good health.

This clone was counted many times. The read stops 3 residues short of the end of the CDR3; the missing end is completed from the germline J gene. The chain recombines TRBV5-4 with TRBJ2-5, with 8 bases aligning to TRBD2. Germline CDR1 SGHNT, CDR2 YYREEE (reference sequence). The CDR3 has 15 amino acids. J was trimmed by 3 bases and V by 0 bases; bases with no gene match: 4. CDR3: CASSLVTGGEETQYF. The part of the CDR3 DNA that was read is TGTGCCAGCAGCTTGGTAACGGGGGGGGAAGAGACC.

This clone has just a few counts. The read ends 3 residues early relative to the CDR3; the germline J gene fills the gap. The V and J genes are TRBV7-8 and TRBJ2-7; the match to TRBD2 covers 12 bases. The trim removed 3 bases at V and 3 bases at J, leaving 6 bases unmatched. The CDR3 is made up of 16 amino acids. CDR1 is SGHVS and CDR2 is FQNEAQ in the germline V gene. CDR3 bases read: TGTGCCAGCAGCTTGCACCGGACTAGCGGGGACTACGAG. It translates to CASSLHRTSGDYE. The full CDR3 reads CASSLHRTSGDYEQYF. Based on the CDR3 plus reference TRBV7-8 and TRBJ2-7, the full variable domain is GAGVSQSPRYKVAKRGQDVALRCDPISGHVSLFWYQQALGQGPEFLTYFQNEAQLDKSGLPSDRFFAERPEGSVSTLKIQRTQQEDSAVYLCASSLHRTSGDYEQYFGPGTRLTVT.

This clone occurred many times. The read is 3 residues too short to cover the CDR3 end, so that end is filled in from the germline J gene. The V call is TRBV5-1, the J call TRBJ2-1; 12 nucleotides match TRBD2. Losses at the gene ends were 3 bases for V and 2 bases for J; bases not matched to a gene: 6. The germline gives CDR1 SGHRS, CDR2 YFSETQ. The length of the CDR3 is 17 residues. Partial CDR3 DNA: TGCGCCAGCAGCTCCTGGACTAGCGGGGTAACCTACAATGAG. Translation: CASSSWTSGVTYNE. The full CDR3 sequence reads CASSSWTSGVTYNEQFF.

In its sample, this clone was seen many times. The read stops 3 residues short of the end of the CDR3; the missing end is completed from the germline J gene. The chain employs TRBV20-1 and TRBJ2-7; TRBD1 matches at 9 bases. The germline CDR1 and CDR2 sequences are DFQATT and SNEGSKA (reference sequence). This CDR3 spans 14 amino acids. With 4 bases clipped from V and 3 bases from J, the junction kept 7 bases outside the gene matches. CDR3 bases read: TGCAGTGCTATGCAGGGACAGGGCCACTACGAG. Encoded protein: CSAMQGQGHYE. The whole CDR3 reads CSAMQGQGHYEQYF.

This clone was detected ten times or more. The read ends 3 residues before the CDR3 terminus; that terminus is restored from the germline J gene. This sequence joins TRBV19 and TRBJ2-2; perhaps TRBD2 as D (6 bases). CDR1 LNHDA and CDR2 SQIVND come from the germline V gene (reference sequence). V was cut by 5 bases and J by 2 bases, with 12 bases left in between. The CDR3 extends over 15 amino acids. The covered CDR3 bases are TGTGCCAGTAGTTCTCTAGCGCGTAACACCGGGGAG. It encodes CASSSLARNTGE. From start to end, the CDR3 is CASSSLARNTGELFF.

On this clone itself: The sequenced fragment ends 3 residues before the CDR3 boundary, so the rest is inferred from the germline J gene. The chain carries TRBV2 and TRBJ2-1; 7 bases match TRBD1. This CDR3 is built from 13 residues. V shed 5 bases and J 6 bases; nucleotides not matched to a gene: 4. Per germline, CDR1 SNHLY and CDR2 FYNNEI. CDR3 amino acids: CASSRGQTNEQFF. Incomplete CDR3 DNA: TGTGCCAGCAGTAGGGGACAGACCAATGAG.

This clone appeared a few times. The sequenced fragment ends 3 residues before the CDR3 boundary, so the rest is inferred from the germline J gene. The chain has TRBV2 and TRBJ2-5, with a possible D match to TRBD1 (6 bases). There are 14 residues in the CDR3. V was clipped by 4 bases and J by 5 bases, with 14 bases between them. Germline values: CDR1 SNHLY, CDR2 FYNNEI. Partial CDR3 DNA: TGTGCCAGCAGTGGGGACACCATCCGGGAGACC. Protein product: CASSGDTIRET. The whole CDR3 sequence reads CASSGDTIRETQYF. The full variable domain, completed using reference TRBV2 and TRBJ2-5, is EPEVTQTPSHQVTQMGQEVILRCVPISNHLYFYWYRQILGQKVEFLVSFYNNEISEKSEIFDDQFSVERPDGSNFTLKIRSTKLEDSAMYFCASSGDTIRETQYFGPGTRLLVL.

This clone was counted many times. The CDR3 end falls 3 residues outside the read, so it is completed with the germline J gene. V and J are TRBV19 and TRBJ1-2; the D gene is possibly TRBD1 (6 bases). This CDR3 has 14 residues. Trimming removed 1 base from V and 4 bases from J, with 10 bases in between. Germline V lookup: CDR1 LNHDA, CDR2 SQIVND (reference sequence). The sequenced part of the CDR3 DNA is TGTGCCAGTAGTATAGGGCAGGGGAGCTATGGC. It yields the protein CASSIGQGSYG. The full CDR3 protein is CASSIGQGSYGYTF.

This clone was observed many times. The chain's CDR3 is CASSPGQSYGYTF. The CDR3 bases that were read are TGCGCCAGCAGCCCGGGACAGAGCTATGGC. The rearrangement links TRBV5-1 to TRBJ1-2; the match to TRBD1 covers 7 bases. The read stops 3 residues short of the end of the CDR3; the missing end is completed from the germline J gene. V was pared by 4 bases and J by 4 bases, with 4 bases of the junction left unmatched. Germline V gene lookup returns CDR1 SGHRS and CDR2 YFSETQ. The CDR3 spans 13 residues.

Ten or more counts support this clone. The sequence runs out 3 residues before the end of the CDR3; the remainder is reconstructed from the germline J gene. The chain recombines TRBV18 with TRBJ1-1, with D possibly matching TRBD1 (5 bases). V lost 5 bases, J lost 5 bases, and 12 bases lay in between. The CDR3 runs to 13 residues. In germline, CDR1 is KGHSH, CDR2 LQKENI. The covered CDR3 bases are TGTGCCAGCTCAAAAGGGGTGGCGACTGAA. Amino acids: CASSKGVATE. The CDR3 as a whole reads CASSKGVATEAFF.

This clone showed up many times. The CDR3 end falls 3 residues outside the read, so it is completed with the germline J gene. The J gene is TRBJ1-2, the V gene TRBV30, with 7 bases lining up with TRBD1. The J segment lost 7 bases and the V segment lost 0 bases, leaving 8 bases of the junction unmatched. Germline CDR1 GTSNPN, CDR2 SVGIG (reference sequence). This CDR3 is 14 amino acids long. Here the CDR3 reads CAWSVRRQGVGYTF. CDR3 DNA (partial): TGTGCCTGGAGTGTTAGGCGACAGGGAGTTGGC.

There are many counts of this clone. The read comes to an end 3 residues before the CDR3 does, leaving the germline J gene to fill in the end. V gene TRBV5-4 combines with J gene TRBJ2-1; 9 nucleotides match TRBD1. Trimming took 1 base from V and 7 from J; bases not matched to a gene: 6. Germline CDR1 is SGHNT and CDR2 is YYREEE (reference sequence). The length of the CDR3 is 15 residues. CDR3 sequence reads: CASSLRTGVKNEQFF. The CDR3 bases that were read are TGTGCCAGCAGCTTGAGGACAGGGGTGAAAAATGAG.